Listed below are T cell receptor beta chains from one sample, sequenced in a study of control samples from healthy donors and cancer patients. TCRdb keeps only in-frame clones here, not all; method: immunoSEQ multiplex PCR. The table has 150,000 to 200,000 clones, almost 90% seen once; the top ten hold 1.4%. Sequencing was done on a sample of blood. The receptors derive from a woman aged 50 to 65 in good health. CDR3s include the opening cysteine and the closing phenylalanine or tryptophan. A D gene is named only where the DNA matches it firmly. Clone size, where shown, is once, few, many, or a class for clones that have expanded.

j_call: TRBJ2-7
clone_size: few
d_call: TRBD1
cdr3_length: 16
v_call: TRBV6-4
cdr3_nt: TGTGCCAGCACCACGGCCTGGGACAGCTTCCCCTACGAGCAGTACTTC
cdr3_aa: CASTTAWDSFPYEQYF

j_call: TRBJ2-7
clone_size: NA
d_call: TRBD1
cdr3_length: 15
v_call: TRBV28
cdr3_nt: TGTGCCAGCAGTTTTAGCCGGACAGGGAGCTACGAGCAGTACTTC
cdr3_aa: CASSFSRTGSYEQYF

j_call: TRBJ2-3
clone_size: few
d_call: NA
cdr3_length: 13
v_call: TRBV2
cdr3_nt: TGTGCCAGCAGTCCTCGGGGCCCAGATACGCAGTATTTT
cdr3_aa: CASSPRGPDTQYF

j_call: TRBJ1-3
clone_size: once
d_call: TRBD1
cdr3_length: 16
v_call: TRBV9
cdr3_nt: TGTGCCAGCAGCCCCTTCGGACAGGGCTCTGGAAACACCATATATTTT
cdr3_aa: CASSPFGQGSGNTIYF

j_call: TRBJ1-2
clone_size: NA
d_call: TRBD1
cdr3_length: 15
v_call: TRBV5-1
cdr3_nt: TGCGCCAGCAGCACCACAGGGGACACTAACTATGGCTACACCTTC
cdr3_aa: CASSTTGDTNYGYTF

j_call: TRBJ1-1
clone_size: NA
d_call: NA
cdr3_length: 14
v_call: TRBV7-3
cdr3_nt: TGTGCCAGCAGCTTAGTTCCTAAGGACACTGAAGCTTTCTTT
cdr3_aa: CASSLVPKDTEAFF

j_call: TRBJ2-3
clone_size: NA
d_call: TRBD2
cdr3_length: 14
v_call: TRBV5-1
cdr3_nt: TGCGCCAGCACCAACAGCGGGAAGACAGATACGCAGTATTTT
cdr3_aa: CASTNSGKTDTQYF

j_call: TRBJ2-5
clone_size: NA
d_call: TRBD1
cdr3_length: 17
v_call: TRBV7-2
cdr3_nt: TGTGCCAGCAGCTTAGTTGGGCCAGGGGGTATAGGAGAGACCCAGTACTTC
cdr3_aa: CASSLVGPGGIGETQYF

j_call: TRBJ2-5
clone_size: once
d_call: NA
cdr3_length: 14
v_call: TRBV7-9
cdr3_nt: TGTGCCAGCAGCTTAGCGTCAGGGCAAGAGACCCAGTACTTC
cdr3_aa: CASSLASGQETQYF

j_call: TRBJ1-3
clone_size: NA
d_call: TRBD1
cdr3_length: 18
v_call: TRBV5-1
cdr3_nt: TGCGCCAGCAGCGCCGGGACAGGGTCCCTTCGGGATGGAAACACCATATATTTT
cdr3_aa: CASSAGTGSLRDGNTIYF

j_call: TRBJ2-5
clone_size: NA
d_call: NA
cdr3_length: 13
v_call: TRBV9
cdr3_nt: TGTGCCAGCAGCCCGGGTATCCGGGAGACCCAGTACTTC
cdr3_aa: CASSPGIRETQYF

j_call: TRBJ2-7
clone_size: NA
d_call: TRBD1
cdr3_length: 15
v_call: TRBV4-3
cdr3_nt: TGCGCCAGCAGCCCCGGGGACAGGGGGTCCTACGAGCAGTACTTC
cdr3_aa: CASSPGDRGSYEQYF

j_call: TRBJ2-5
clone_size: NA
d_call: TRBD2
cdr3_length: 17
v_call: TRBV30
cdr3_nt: TGTGCCTGGAGTCTCGGACTAGCGGCGTTGTACCAAGAGACCCAGTACTTC
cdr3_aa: CAWSLGLAALYQETQYF

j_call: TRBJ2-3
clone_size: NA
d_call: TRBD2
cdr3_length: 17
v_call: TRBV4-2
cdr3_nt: TGTGCCAGCAGCCATTATCAGACTAGCGGGAGCGGGAATACGCAGTATTTT
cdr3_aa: CASSHYQTSGSGNTQYF

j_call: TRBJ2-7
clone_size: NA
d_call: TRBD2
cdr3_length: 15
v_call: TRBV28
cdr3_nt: TGTGCCAGCAGTTTAGGAGCGGGGAGCCTTGATGAGCAGTACTTC
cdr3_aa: CASSLGAGSLDEQYF

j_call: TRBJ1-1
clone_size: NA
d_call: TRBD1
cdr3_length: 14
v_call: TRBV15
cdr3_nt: TGTGCCACCAGCAGATACCAGGGGGGTGCTGAAGCTTTCTTT
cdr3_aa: CATSRYQGGAEAFF

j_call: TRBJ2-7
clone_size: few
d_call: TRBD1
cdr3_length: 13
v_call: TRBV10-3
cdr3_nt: TGTGCCAGCGCCCGGACAGGCGGTAACGAGCAGTACTTC
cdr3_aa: CASARTGGNEQYF

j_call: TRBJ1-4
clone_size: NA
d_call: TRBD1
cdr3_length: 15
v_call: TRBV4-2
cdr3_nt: TGTGCCAGCAGCCAAGACGACAGGGTTTTTGAAAAACTGTTTTTT
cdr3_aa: CASSQDDRVFEKLFF

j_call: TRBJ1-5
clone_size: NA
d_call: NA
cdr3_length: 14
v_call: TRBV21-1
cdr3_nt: TGTGCCAGCAAAGGGAGACGGCCCAATCAGCCCCAGCATTTT
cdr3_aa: CASKGRRPNQPQHF

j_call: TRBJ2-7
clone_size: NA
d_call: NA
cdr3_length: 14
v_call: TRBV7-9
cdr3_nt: TGTGCCAGCAGCTTATATAAAGTGTCCTACGAGCAGTACTTC
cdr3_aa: CASSLYKVSYEQYF

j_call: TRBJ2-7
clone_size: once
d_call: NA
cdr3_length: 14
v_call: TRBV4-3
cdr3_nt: TGCGCCAGCAGCCAAGACAGGGGTAACTACGAGCAGTACTTC
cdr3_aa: CASSQDRGNYEQYF